The following is a T cell receptor (beta chain) sequence with its context. No antigen is known for it. This table comes from immunoSEQ multiplex PCR, and its TCRdb copy is limited to in-frame clones, with some not included. The sample carries over 90,000 clones, around 96% recorded once. The CDR3 covers 14 residues. Germline V gene data show CDR1 as LNHDA and CDR2 as SQIVND (reference sequence). Trimming cost V 4 bases and J 6 bases, with 13 bases left between them. This entry is derived from a study of cytomegalovirus exposure and HLA in healthy donors. Whole-study results and caveats: For most TCR sequences rarity was the rule, although some public TCRs occurred in many donors. According to a subsequent analysis, TCR clusters from the first cohort were inclined to appear together in the 120 or so validation repertoires.

The clonotype comes from a woman aged 18-29 years in good health and CMV-seronegative. The rearrangement links TRBV19 to TRBJ1-5, with a possible D match to TRBD1 (6 bases). Material for sequencing was PBMCs. In DNA, the CDR3 is TGTGCCAGTAGTACAGGGGTGGTAGGTCAGCCCCAGCATTTT. It translates to CASSTGVVGQPQHF.